The 24 T cell receptor beta chains in this list originate from one sample, sequenced in a study of monozygotic twins with inflammatory bowel disease. TCRdb reanalyzed the 5' RACE reads and collapses them to one entry per CDR3 protein, without DNA. This sample's table has fewer than 400,000 distinct CDR3 sequences. Material: blood. These receptors were obtained from a human donor with ulcerative colitis or Crohn's disease, or a healthy co-twin of an affected twin (not recorded which).

The J gene is TRBJ2-3, the V gene TRBV7-8. The length of the CDR3 is 13 residues. The germline gives CDR1 SGHVS, CDR2 FQNEAQ. CDR3 in amino acids: CASSFAGADTQYF.

This chain uses TRBV5-4 with TRBJ2-1. This CDR3 region has 15 residues. Germline CDR1 SGHNT, CDR2 YYREEE (reference sequence). This CDR3 reads CASSWDRGSYNEQFF.

V and J are TRBV7-2 and TRBJ2-5; the D call of TRBD2 rests on TCRdb alone, since no DNA is present to check it. CDR3 size: 11 residues. The germline gives CDR1 SGHTA, CDR2 FQGNSA. The CDR3 region is CASTPRETQYF.

The rearrangement joins TRBV25-1 to TRBJ2-2. This CDR3 contains 17 residues. Germline loops: CDR1 MGHDK, CDR2 SYGVNS. CDR3 amino acids: CASSEFGPNHFTGELFF.

The genes are TRBV20-1 and TRBJ1-6; TCRdb names TRBD1, which stays unverified in the absence of DNA. CDR1 is DFQATT and CDR2 is SNEGSKA in the germline V gene (reference sequence). The CDR3 has 15 amino acids. The CDR3 loop is CSASGGQGYNSPLHF.

The J gene is TRBJ2-3, the V gene TRBV7-2; TCRdb selects TRBD2, and the lack of DNA leaves this call unchecked. Germline loops: CDR1 SGHTA, CDR2 FQGNSA. The CDR3 sequence is 16 residues long. The CDR3 sequence: CASSLALTSGGASQYF.

The chain employs TRBV7-3 and TRBJ2-2; the TCRdb D gene call, TRBD1, has no DNA to confirm it. CDR3 size: 16 residues. Germline V gives CDR1 SGHTA, CDR2 FQGTGA. The CDR3 here is CASSLNGGSNTGELFF. The full variable domain, rest sourced from reference TRBV7-3 and TRBJ2-2, is GAGVSQTPSNKVTEKGKYVELRCDPISGHTALYWYRQSLGQGPEFLIYFQGTGAADDSGLPNDRFFAVRPEGSVSTLKIQRTERGDSAVYLCASSLNGGSNTGELFFGEGSRLTVL.

V and J are TRBV15 and TRBJ1-2. Germline values: CDR1 LNHNV, CDR2 YYDKDF (reference sequence). The CDR3 runs 13 residues. The CDR3 protein is CATGRGGDYGYTF.

V gene TRBV7-2 combines with J gene TRBJ2-2. The CDR3 is 15 residues long. Germline lookup yields CDR1 SGHTA and CDR2 FQGNSA. The CDR3 region is CASSLSSKNTGELFF.

J is TRBJ2-3 and V is TRBV7-1; TCRdb proposes TRBD1, but this gene call is untestable without DNA. TRBV7-1 is marked as an open reading frame, function uncertain. This CDR3 spans 23 amino acids. The CDR3 loop reads CASSSSGQPQYGERRASTDTQYF.

The chain links TRBV6-5 to TRBJ2-7; TCRdb's D gene call, TRBD1, goes unchecked for lack of DNA. Germline V lookup: CDR1 MNHEY, CDR2 SVGAGI. The CDR3 consists of 13 residues. CDR3 sequence reads: CASSWTGDYEQYF.

V usage is TRBV7-8 and J usage is TRBJ1-6; the D gene TCRdb calls, TRBD1, cannot be checked with no DNA. CDR3 length equals 16 residues. Germline CDR1 is SGHVS and CDR2 is FQNEAQ. CDR3 protein: CASSYIDLPRDSPLHF. The whole variable domain, filled in from reference TRBV7-8 and TRBJ1-6, reads GAGVSQSPRYKVAKRGQDVALRCDPISGHVSLFWYQQALGQGPEFLTYFQNEAQLDKSGLPSDRFFAERPEGSVSTLKIQRTQQEDSAVYLCASSYIDLPRDSPLHFGNGTRLTVT.

The chain carries TRBV7-9 and TRBJ1-6; the D gene TCRdb calls, TRBD1, cannot be checked with no DNA. The CDR3 is made up of 15 amino acids. Germline CDR1 SEHNR, CDR2 FQNEAQ (reference sequence). CDR3 amino acids: CASHKRDISDSPLHF.

The chain is built from TRBV12-3 or TRBV12-4 and TRBJ2-3; TCRdb indicates TRBD2, and absent DNA this call remains unverified. The CDR3 has 15 residues. The CDR3 sequence: CASSVAGGFADTQYF.

V gene TRBV6-1 combines with J gene TRBJ2-2; TCRdb proposes TRBD1, but this gene call is untestable without DNA. The CDR3 has 16 residues. The germline V gene encodes CDR1 MNHNS and CDR2 SASEGT. The CDR3 sequence: CASEEGAGGRTGELFF.

The chain couples TRBV9 to TRBJ2-1; checking the TCRdb D call of TRBD2 is not possible without DNA. The CDR3 contains 17 residues. Germline values: CDR1 SGDLS, CDR2 YYNGEE. The CDR3 sequence: CASSVDVGGAAYNEQFF.

J is TRBJ1-2 and V is TRBV11-1. The CDR3 runs 11 residues. The V gene's germline CDR1 is SGHAT and CDR2 FQDESV (reference sequence). The CDR3 here is CASSHGYGYTF.

The J gene is TRBJ2-3, the V gene TRBV28; TCRdb proposes TRBD1, but this gene call is untestable without DNA. Germline CDR1 is MDHEN and CDR2 is SYDVKM. This CDR3 has 17 amino acids. The CDR3 loop reads CASNLQGDWQGYDTQYF.

V gene TRBV7-2 combines with J gene TRBJ2-1; the D gene TCRdb calls, TRBD2, cannot be checked with no DNA. The CDR3 sequence is 11 residues long. The germline CDR1 and CDR2 sequences are SGHTA and FQGNSA. CDR3: CASSSIPRQFF.

This chain's CDR3 is CASSSLTKVAGANYNEQFF. The chain is built from TRBV12-3 or TRBV12-4 and TRBJ2-1; the D call from TCRdb, TRBD2, cannot be confirmed without DNA. There are 19 residues in the CDR3.

The genes are TRBV18 and TRBJ2-1; TCRdb proposes TRBD2, but this gene call is untestable without DNA. This CDR3 has 17 residues. Germline V CDR1 and CDR2: KGHSH, LQKENI. CDR3 region: CASSPPGLAGPYNEQFF.

The V gene is TRBV11-1, the J gene TRBJ2-1; TCRdb names TRBD2, which stays unverified in the absence of DNA. Germline CDR1 and CDR2: SGHAT and FQDESV (reference sequence). The CDR3 is 18 amino acids. CDR3 loop: CASSRGTSGRESDNEQFF.

The CDR3: CATMDIAQGQFF. The rearrangement joins TRBV24-1 to TRBJ2-1; as DNA is missing, the TRBD1 call by TCRdb cannot be tested. The CDR3 sequence is 12 residues long. Per the germline V gene, CDR1 is KGHDR and CDR2 is SFDVKD.

The chain uses TRBV12-3 or TRBV12-4 and TRBJ1-2; TCRdb indicates TRBD1, and absent DNA this call remains unverified. The CDR3 is 14 amino acids. CDR3 region: CASSYAPLAGGYTF.